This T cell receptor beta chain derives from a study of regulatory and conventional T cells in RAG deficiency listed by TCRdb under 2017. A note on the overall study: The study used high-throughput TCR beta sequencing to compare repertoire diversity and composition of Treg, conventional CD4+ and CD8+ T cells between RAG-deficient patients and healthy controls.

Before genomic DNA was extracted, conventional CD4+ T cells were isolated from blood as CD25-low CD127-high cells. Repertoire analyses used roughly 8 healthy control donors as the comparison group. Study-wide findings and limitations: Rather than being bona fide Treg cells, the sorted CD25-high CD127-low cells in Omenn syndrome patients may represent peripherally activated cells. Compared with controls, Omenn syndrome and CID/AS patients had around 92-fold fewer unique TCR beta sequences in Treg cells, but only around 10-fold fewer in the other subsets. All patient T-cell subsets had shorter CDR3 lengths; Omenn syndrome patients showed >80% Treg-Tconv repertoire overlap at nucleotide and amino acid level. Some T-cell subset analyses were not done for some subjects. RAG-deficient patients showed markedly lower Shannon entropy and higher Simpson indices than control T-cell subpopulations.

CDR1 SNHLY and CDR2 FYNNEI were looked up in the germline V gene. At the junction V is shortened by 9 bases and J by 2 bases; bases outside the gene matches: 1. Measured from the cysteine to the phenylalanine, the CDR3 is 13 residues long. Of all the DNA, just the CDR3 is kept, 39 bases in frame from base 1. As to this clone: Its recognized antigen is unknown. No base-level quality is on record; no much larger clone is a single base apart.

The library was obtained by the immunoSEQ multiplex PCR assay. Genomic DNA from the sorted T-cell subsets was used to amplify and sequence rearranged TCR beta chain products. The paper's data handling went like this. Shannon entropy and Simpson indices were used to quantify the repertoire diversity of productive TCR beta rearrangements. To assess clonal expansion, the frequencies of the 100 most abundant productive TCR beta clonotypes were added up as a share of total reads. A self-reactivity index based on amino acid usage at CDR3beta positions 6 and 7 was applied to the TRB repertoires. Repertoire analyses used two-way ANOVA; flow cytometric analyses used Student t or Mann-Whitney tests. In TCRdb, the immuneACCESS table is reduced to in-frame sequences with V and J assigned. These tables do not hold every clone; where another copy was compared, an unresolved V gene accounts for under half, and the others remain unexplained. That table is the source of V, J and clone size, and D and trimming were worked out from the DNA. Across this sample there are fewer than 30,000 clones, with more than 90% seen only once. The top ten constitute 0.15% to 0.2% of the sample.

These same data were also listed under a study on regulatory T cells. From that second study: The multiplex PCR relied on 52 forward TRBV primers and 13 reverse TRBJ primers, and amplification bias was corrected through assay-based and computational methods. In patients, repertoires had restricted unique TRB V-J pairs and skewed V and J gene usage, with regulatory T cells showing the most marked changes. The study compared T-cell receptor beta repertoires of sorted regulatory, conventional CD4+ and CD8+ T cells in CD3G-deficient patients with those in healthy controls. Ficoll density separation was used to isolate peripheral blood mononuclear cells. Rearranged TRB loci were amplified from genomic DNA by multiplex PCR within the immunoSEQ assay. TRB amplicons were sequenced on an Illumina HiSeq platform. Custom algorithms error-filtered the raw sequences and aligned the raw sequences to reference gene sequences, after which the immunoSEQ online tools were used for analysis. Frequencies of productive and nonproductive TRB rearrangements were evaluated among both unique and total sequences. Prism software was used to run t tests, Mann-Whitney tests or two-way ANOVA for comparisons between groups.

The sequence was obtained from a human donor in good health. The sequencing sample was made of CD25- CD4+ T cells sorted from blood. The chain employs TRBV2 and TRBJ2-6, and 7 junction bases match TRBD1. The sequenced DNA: TGTGCCAGAGGGGGCGCTGGGGCCAACGTCCTGACTTTC. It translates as CARGGAGANVLTF.